This T cell receptor (beta chain) was documented in a study of T cell responses to AZD1222 COVID-19 vaccine (dated by TCRdb to the early 2020s). Context from the whole study: TCR sequencing was performed for over 230 trial participants, of whom 200 to 220 were given two doses of AZD1222 and around 25 were given two doses of MenACWY control vaccine. Enrollment into the trials was organized by age into subgroups of 18-55, 56-69 and 70-plus years, and those subgroups contained 148, 28 and 57 TCR-sequenced participants, respectively. Overall study results and their limits: No day 14 peak-response samples were available, so repertoires were characterized only after the peak T cell response. CD4 TCRs associated with the vaccine covered the entire spike protein, and the dominant responses were in regions 160-218 and 743-854. In the small 56-69-year group, the increase in depth fell short of significance, most likely because of low power. Reportedly, almost half of the unique spike-specific TCRs recognized epitopes lying outside the regions that are mutated in the B.1.351 and B.1.1.7 variants. After two AZD1222 doses, both the breadth and the depth of spike-specific TCRs were significantly higher than at day 0 and than in MenACWY recipients. Only five to seven AZD1222 recipients were SARS-CoV-2 seropositive at baseline, limiting conclusions about previously exposed vaccinees. Participants were mostly white British and included more females than males, and it was suggested by the authors that clonal diversity may have been underestimated.

The CDR3 regions of human TCRbeta chains were analyzed by immunosequencing. Per the authors' processing: TCRs in the repertoires were compared against a reference library of SARS-CoV-2-specific TCRs that had been generated with the MIRA antigen-specificity platform. Breadth was defined as the fraction of unique TCRs that were SARS-CoV-2-associated, and depth was defined as the fraction of total T cells that were SARS-CoV-2-associated. Using the MIRA data, each spike-specific TCR was mapped to the spike region that the TCR reacts to and placed in a CD4 or CD8 class. Log10-transformed breadth and depth values were compared by one-way ANOVA with Sidak's multiple comparisons tests. The immuneACCESS repertoire file appears here via TCRdb, limited to in-frame rearrangements. These files lack a portion of the clones; in checked studies, under half of the deficit traces to unresolved V genes, and the cause of the others is not known. V and J calls and clone size are those listed in that table; D and trimming were worked out from the DNA. The sample table lists 100,000 to 150,000 clones, more than 80% of them with a count of one. The ten top clones hold 3.5% to 4.5% of the sample.

The time point label, as the study defines it: about 28 days (+/-7) after the second vaccine dose. AZD1222 recipients given second doses at about 4 weeks or at about 12 weeks were pooled, since spike-specific TCR depth and breadth were not found to differ between the two schedules. Vaccinee samples were obtained from the UK trials COV001 and COV002, which included a single-blind randomized controlled phase 2/3 trial of AZD1222 (ChAdOx1 nCoV-19) in healthy adults. For TCRbeta chain sequencing, PBMC samples were collected from trial participants at day 0 and at day 28 after the second dose. As regards this clone: The antigen it recognizes is unknown. Nothing much larger sits one base from this clone, and base qualities are not available.

Spanning cysteine to phenylalanine, the CDR3 consists of 14 amino acids. Left in the record is the CDR3 DNA by itself, 42 bases read in frame from the first base. CDR1 LGHDT and CDR2 YNNKEL are derived from the germline V gene (reference sequence). V lost 3 bases and J lost 8 bases; the stretch between them is 16 bases long. The sequence is built from TRBV3-1 (or the pseudogene TRBV3-2) and TRBJ1-2; the D gene is perhaps TRBD1, on 5 matching bases. The sequence was collected from an adult who received the AZD1222 COVID-19 vaccine. The specimen comprised peripheral blood, sampled 28 days after the second AZD1222 dose. The CDR3 here reads CASSQPRGKGGYTF. The DNA reads as follows: TGTGCCAGCAGCCAGCCGAGAGGGAAGGGGGGCTACACCTTC.